This T cell receptor (beta chain) stems from a study of T cells in Graves' hyperthyroidism and ophthalmopathy. On the study more broadly: Any treatment followed the collection of peripheral blood at initial diagnosis. Study conclusions and caveats: The model anticipated ophthalmopathy a median about six months pre-onset. Stable hyperthyroidism was told apart from ophthalmopathy by a model built on 13 V-J features.

Amplified regions were TCR beta CDR3 sequences from RNA transcripts. HTBI primers drove first-round RT-PCR of the TCR CDR3. One entry per CDR3 protein results from TCRdb running MiXCR on the multiplex PCR reads. The data contain 300,000 to 400,000 distinct CDR3 sequences, 18% of them singletons. With respect to this clonotype: Its specificity is not known.

Germline V lookup: CDR1 ENHRY, CDR2 SYGVKD. Trimming at V came to 3 bases and at J to 6 bases, leaving 9 bases not matched to a gene. The CDR3 has 16 amino acids. The J gene is TRBJ1-1, the V gene TRBV10-3; 11 bases are a match to TRBD1. The TCR sequence derives from a man aged 18-30 years with Graves' ophthalmopathy. The material sequenced was blood. The CDR3 region is CAISDTGQGVLSEAFF. CDR3 coding DNA: TGTGCCATCAGTGATACGGGACAGGGGGTTTTATCTGAAGCTTTCTTT.